This TCR beta chain was captured in a study of T cell changes during pregnancy in multiple sclerosis. TCRdb's copy holds only in-frame clones and misses some; the assay was immunoSEQ multiplex PCR. The table includes about 79,000 clones, 93% detected once. Trimming shortened V by 1 base and J by 3 bases, and 19 bases separated the two germline ends. CDR3 size: 19 residues. In germline, CDR1 is MNHEY, CDR2 SMNVEV (reference sequence). The sample was peripheral blood, taken in the second trimester of pregnancy. The chain combines TRBV27 with TRBJ2-6, with D tentatively TRBD1 (5 bases). The source of this sequence is a female donor in good health, enrolled as a control in a pregnancy study. The CDR3 sequence: CASSLLRGRGAGGANVLTF. The DNA of the CDR3 is TGTGCCAGCAGTTTATTAAGAGGACGTGGGGCAGGTGGGGCCAACGTCCTGACTTTC.